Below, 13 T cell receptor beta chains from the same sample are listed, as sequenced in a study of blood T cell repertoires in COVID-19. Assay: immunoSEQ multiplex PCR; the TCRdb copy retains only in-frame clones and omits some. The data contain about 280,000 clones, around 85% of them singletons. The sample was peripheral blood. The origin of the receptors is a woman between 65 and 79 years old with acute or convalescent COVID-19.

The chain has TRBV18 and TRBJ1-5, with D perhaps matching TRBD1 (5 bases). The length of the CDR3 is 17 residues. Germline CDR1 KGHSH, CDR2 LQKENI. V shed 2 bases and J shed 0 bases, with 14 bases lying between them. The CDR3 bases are TGTGCCAGCTCACCAAGGGCAGGGTCTTATAGCAATCAGCCCCAGCATTTT. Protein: CASSPRAGSYSNQPQHF.

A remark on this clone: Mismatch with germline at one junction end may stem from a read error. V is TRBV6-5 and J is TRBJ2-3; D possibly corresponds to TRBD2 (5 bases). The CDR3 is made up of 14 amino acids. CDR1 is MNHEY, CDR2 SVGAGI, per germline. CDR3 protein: CASSSLPSIDTQYF. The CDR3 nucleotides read TGTGCCAGCAGTTCCCTCCCTAGCATAGATACGCAGTATTTT.

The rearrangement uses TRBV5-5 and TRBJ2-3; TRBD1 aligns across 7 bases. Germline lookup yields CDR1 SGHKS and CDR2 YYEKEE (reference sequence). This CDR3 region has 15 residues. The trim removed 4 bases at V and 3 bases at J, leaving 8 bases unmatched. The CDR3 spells CASSPTDRITDTQYF. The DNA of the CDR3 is TGTGCCAGCAGCCCGACGGACAGGATAACAGATACGCAGTATTTT.

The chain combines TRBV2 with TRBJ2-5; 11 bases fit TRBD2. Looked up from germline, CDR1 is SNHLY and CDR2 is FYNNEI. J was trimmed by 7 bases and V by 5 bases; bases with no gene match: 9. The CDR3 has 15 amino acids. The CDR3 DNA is TGTGCCAGCAGTTCGACTAGCGGGGCCGCCAGGACCCAGTACTTC. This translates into CASSSTSGAARTQYF.

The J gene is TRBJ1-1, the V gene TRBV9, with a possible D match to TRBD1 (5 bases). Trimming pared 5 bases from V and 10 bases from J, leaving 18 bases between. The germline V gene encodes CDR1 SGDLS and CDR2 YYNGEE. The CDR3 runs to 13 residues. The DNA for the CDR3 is TGTGCCAGCAGTTGGGGGACTTCTAGCGCAGCTTTCTTT. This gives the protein CASSWGTSSAAFF.

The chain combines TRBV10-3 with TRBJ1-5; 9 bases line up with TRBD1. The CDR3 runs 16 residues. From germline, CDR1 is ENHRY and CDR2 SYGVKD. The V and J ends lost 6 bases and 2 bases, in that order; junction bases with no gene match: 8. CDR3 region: CAIRDPGQGGNQPQHF. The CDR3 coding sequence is TGTGCCATCAGGGATCCGGGACAGGGAGGCAATCAGCCCCAGCATTTT.

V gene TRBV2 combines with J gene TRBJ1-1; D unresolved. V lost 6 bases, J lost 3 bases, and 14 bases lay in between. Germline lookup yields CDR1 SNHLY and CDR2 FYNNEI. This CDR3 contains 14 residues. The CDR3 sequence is CASSRGSGYTEAFF. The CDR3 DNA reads TGTGCCAGCAGCCGAGGGTCGGGGTACACTGAAGCTTTCTTT.

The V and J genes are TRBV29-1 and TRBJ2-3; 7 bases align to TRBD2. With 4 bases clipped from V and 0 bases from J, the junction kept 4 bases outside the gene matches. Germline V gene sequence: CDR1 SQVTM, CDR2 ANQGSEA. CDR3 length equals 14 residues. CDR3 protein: CSVVPGGSTDTQYF. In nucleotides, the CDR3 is TGCAGCGTTGTTCCGGGGGGAAGCACAGATACGCAGTATTTT.

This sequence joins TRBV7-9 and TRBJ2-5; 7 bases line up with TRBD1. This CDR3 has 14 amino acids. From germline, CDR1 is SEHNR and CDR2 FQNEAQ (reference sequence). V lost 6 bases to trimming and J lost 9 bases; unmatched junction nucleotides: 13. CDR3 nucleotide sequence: TGTGCCAGCAGACCGACAGGGAAAGGATCGGCCCAGTACTTC. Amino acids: CASRPTGKGSAQYF.

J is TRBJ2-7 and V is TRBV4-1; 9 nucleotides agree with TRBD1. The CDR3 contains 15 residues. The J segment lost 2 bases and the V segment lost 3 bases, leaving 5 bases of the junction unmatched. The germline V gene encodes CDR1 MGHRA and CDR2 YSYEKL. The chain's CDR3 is CASSQGQGFAYEQYF. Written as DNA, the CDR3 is TGCGCCAGCAGCCAGGGACAGGGATTCGCCTACGAGCAGTACTTC.

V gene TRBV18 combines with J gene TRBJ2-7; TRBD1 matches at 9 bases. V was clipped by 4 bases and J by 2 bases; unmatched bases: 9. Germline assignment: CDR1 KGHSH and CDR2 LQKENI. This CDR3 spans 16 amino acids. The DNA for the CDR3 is TGTGCCAGCTCACTTTATCGGGACAGGGCTACCTACGAGCAGTACTTC. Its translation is CASSLYRDRATYEQYF.

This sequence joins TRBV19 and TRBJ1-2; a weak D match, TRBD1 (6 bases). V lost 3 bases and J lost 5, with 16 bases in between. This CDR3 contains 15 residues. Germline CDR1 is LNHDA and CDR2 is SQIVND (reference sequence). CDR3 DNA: TGTGCCAGTAGTATTCTGGCGCAGGGGAATTATGGCTACACCTTC. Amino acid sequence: CASSILAQGNYGYTF. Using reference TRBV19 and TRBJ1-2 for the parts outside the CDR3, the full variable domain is DGGITQSPKYLFRKEGQNVTLSCEQNLNHDAMYWYRQDPGQGLRLIYYSQIVNDFQKGDIAEGYSVSREKKESFPLTVTSAQKNPTAFYLCASSILAQGNYGYTFGSGTRLTVV.

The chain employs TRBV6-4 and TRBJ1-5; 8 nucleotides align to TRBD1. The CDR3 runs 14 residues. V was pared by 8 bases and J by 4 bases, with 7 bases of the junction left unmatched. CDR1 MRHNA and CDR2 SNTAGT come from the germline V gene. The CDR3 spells CASRQGWSNQPQHF. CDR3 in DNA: TGTGCCAGCCGACAGGGGTGGAGTAATCAGCCCCAGCATTTT.